These T cell receptor beta chains were read from a single sample in a study of blood T cells in healthy people across ages. TCRdb passed the 5' RACE reads through MiXCR, listing each CDR3 protein once. Among a few hundred thousand distinct CDR3 sequences listed, 27% were seen once. Sequenced sample: blood. The receptors here all came from an older woman in good health. Both conserved end residues are part of each CDR3. Fields, in order: J gene, clone size, V gene, D gene, CDR3 DNA, CDR3 protein. A D gene is named only where the DNA matches it firmly. Clone size, where shown, is once, few, many, or a class for clones that have expanded.

J: TRBJ2-1; size: .; V: TRBV5-1; D: TRBD2; DNA: TGCGCCAGCAGCTTGGGAGGCGGGGGGCCCTACAATGAGCAGTTCTTC; CDR3: CASSLGGGGPYNEQFF
J: TRBJ2-7; size: .; V: TRBV5-1; D: .; DNA: TGCGCCAGCAGCCCGGAAGGCAGGTTAGGTTACGAGCAGTACTTC; CDR3: CASSPEGRLGYEQYF
J: TRBJ2-7; size: few; V: TRBV20-1; D: TRBD1; DNA: TGCAGTGCTAAAGGGACAGGGGCCTACGAGCAGTACTTC; CDR3: CSAKGTGAYEQYF
J: TRBJ2-5; size: .; V: TRBV20-1; D: .; DNA: TGCAGTGCTAGAGATCTAGGGGCGAGAGAGACCCAGTACTTC; CDR3: CSARDLGARETQYF
J: TRBJ2-7; size: .; V: TRBV7-2; D: .; DNA: TGTGCCAGCAGCTTAAATTACCAAGCCTACGAGCAGTACTTC; CDR3: CASSLNYQAYEQYF
J: TRBJ1-3; size: few; V: TRBV15; D: .; DNA: TGTGCCACCAGCTACCTGACGGGCTCTGGAAACACCATATATTTT; CDR3: CATSYLTGSGNTIYF
J: TRBJ1-2; size: .; V: TRBV7-9; D: TRBD1; DNA: TGTGCCGGCAGCAGGCAGGGGGCTGGCTACACCTTC; CDR3: CAGSRQGAGYTF
J: TRBJ2-7; size: .; V: TRBV5-1; D: .; DNA: TGCGCCAGCAGCCCGCACAGGGGACTCTCCTACGAGCAGTACTTC; CDR3: CASSPHRGLSYEQYF
J: TRBJ2-3; size: few; V: TRBV7-2; D: .; DNA: TGTGCCAGCAGCTTAGATGGGCAGGGGGGAGATACGCAGTATTTT; CDR3: CASSLDGQGGDTQYF
J: TRBJ2-4; size: .; V: TRBV4-1; D: .; DNA: TGCGCCAGCAGCCAAGATTATACGGCAGGGGCCAAAAACATTCAGTACTTC; CDR3: CASSQDYTAGAKNIQYF
J: TRBJ1-5; size: .; V: TRBV7-9; D: .; DNA: TGTGCCAGCAGCTTAGGGGTGGGGAGTAGCAATCAGCCCCAGCATTTT; CDR3: CASSLGVGSSNQPQHF
J: TRBJ2-3; size: few; V: TRBV9; D: .; DNA: TGTGCCAGCAGCGTAGGGACAAGTGCGGCAACGGATACGCAGTATTTT; CDR3: CASSVGTSAATDTQYF
J: TRBJ1-6; size: many; V: TRBV6-2/TRBV6-3; D: TRBD1; DNA: TGTGCCAGCAGTCCGGACAGGGTCACTTCACCCCTCCACTTT; CDR3: CASSPDRVTSPLHF
J: TRBJ1-2; size: .; V: TRBV19; D: .; DNA: TGTGCCGGGCCAGGGTCTGGCCATGGCTACACCTTC; CDR3: CAGPGSGHGYTF
J: TRBJ1-6; size: few; V: TRBV4-3; D: .; DNA: TGCGCCAGCAGCTCAGGGGTATCCTATAATTCACCCCTCCACTTT; CDR3: CASSSGVSYNSPLHF
J: TRBJ2-1; size: .; V: TRBV29-1; D: .; DNA: TGCAGCGTTGGAGGGCGGGGGCCCTTGAGCTCCTACAATGAGCAGTTCTTC; CDR3: CSVGGRGPLSSYNEQFF
J: TRBJ2-1; size: .; V: TRBV3-1; D: .; DNA: TGTGCCAGCAGCCTCGGTCTTGGAGAGACCAATGAGCAGTTCTTC; CDR3: CASSLGLGETNEQFF
J: TRBJ1-1; size: .; V: TRBV5-1; D: TRBD1; DNA: TGCGCCAGCAGCTGGGGACAGTCAAACACTGTAGCTTTCTTT; CDR3: CASSWGQSNTVAFF
J: TRBJ1-1; size: .; V: TRBV5-1; D: .; DNA: TGCGCCAGCAGCTACGAACAGGGGAACACTGAAGCTTTCTTT; CDR3: CASSYEQGNTEAFF
J: TRBJ2-5; size: few; V: TRBV20-1; D: .; DNA: TGCAGTGCTAAGCCTCAGAGTTACTGGGAGACCCAGTACTTC; CDR3: CSAKPQSYWETQYF
J: TRBJ2-7; size: few; V: TRBV3-1; D: .; DNA: TGTGCCAGCAGCCAGGCGTCCTCCTACGAGCAGTACTTC; CDR3: CASSQASSYEQYF
J: TRBJ2-7; size: few; V: TRBV6-2/TRBV6-3; D: TRBD1; DNA: TGTGCCACCTTGGACAGGGCCCCCTACGAGCAGTACTTC; CDR3: CATLDRAPYEQYF
J: TRBJ2-3; size: .; V: TRBV20-1; D: .; DNA: TGCAGTGCTAGAGGTCCGGATACGCAGTATTTT; CDR3: CSARGPDTQYF
J: TRBJ2-7; size: .; V: TRBV7-9; D: .; DNA: TGTGCCAGCAGCATTGATGGTGTCATCGCCTACGAGCAGTACTTC; CDR3: CASSIDGVIAYEQYF
J: TRBJ2-5; size: .; V: TRBV6-2/TRBV6-3; D: TRBD2; DNA: TGTGCCAGCAGTTTGCCCAGGACTAGCAAAGAGACCCAGTACTTC; CDR3: CASSLPRTSKETQYF